The 12 T cell receptor beta chains below were found in one sample sequenced in a study of identical twins. In TCRdb, the 5' RACE reads were re-called with MiXCR into one record per CDR3 protein. This table has 310,000 or so distinct CDR3 sequences, more than 8% appearing once. The same sample was also studied in work on yellow fever vaccine responses in identical twins.

Sequenced material: CD8+ T cells sorted from blood. The receptors were sampled from a woman aged 18-30 years in good health.

This chain uses TRBV11-1 with TRBJ2-7, with 8 bases identical to TRBD1. Germline V CDR1 and CDR2: SGHAT, FQDESV (reference sequence). The CDR3 covers 14 residues. Unmatched junction bases numbered 5, after V lost 3 bases and J lost 4 bases. The CDR3 coding sequence is TGTGCCAGCAGCTTTTCGGACAGGGATTACGAGCAGTACTTC. Protein sequence: CASSFSDRDYEQYF.

This clonotype has more than one count but fewer than ten. The chain couples TRBV7-9 to TRBJ2-1, with 8 bases fitting TRBD1. V shed 4 bases and J 6 bases; nucleotides not matched to a gene: 11. Germline values: CDR1 SEHNR, CDR2 FQNEAQ (reference sequence). The CDR3 length is 16 residues. The DNA for the CDR3 is TGTGCCAGCAGCTCAACCCCAGGGGGCGGGTTCAATGAGCAGTTCTTC. Translation: CASSSTPGGGFNEQFF.

This clonotype showed up just a few times. The chain is built from TRBV4-1 and TRBJ1-1; D gene unclear. Trimming took 3 bases from V and 3 from J, leaving 14 bases between them. This CDR3 is 15 amino acids long. Germline V gives CDR1 MGHRA, CDR2 YSYEKL. CDR3 sequence reads: CASSHTETEYTEAFF. CDR3 coding DNA: TGCGCCAGCAGCCACACAGAGACGGAGTACACTGAAGCTTTCTTT.

V is TRBV24-1 and J is TRBJ2-3; D ambiguous. CDR1 is KGHDR, CDR2 SFDVKD, per germline. CDR3 length equals 12 residues. V lost 5 bases and J 1 base, leaving 3 bases between the germline ends. The CDR3 loop is CATSAGTDTQYF. Here the CDR3 DNA reads TGTGCCACCAGTGCCGGCACAGATACGCAGTATTTT.

This clonotype was seen at least ten times. The J gene is TRBJ2-1, the V gene TRBV5-1, with 9 bases lining up with TRBD2. The germline V gene encodes CDR1 SGHRS and CDR2 YFSETQ. Unmatched junction bases numbered 4, after V lost 4 bases and J lost 5 bases. The CDR3 covers 14 residues. The CDR3 sequence is CASSPRTSDNEQFF. The CDR3 nucleotides are TGCGCCAGCAGCCCAAGGACTAGCGACAATGAGCAGTTCTTC.

The V call is TRBV5-6, the J call TRBJ2-5; no clear D gene. The V end lost 2 bases, the J end lost 5 bases, and 10 bases lay between the germline ends. The CDR3 loop spans 13 amino acids. The V gene's germline CDR1 is SGHDT and CDR2 YYEEEE. The CDR3 here is CASSLDMTETQYF. The CDR3 DNA follows: TGTGCCAGCAGCTTAGATATGACGGAGACCCAGTACTTC.

At least ten counts were recorded for this clonotype. J is TRBJ2-3 and V is TRBV29-1; 7 bases map to TRBD2. CDR1 and CDR2 from the germline V gene are SQVTM and ANQGSEA. J lost 4 bases, V lost 7 bases, and 8 bases had no gene match. This CDR3 is 13 amino acids long. The CDR3 reads CSGLAAGPDTQYF. The CDR3 DNA follows: TGCAGCGGCCTAGCGGCAGGCCCAGATACGCAGTATTTT.

Many counts were recorded for this clonotype. This rearrangement joins TRBV28 to TRBJ1-5; D uncertain. The germline V gene has CDR1 MDHEN and CDR2 SYDVKM. V lost 4 bases to trimming and J lost 0 bases, with 10 bases between them. The CDR3 runs 15 residues. The CDR3 sequence: CASSSGRFSNQPQHF. In DNA form, the CDR3 reads TGTGCCAGCAGTTCCGGCAGATTTAGCAATCAGCCCCAGCATTTT.

This clonotype was observed a handful of times. The gene calls are TRBV12-3 or TRBV12-4 and TRBJ2-5; weak D call: TRBD2 (5 bases). V shed 5 bases and J shed 4 bases, with 17 bases lying between them. This CDR3 contains 15 residues. CDR3 in DNA: TGTGCCAGCAGTCCCCCCGGGGAAGTGAGAGAGACCCAGTACTTC. Amino acids: CASSPPGEVRETQYF.

The chain uses TRBV27 and TRBJ1-1, with D unresolved. The CDR3 consists of 13 residues. CDR1 is MNHEY, CDR2 SMNVEV, per germline (reference sequence). The germline V and J ends were trimmed by 2 bases and 4 bases, with 8 bases remaining between them. This CDR3 is CASSLAVVTEAFF. CDR3 bases: TGTGCCAGCAGTTTAGCTGTAGTCACTGAAGCTTTCTTT.

In this sample, this clonotype turned up many times. The chain uses TRBV6-2 or TRBV6-3 and TRBJ2-1; 7 bases line up with TRBD2. This CDR3 has 15 residues. The germline V gene encodes CDR1 MNHEY and CDR2 SVGEGT. Unmatched junction bases numbered 13, after V lost 6 bases and J lost 8 bases. CDR3 coding DNA: TGTGCCAGCAGCCACGTGGCGGGAGCTGTCGATGAGCAGTTCTTC. Translated: CASSHVAGAVDEQFF.

This clonotype was seen a few times. This chain links TRBV18 with TRBJ2-1, with a possible D match to TRBD1 (6 bases). V dropped 3 bases and J dropped 1 base, with 13 bases sitting between them. CDR3 length: 16 amino acids. Germline V gives CDR1 KGHSH, CDR2 LQKENI. As DNA, the CDR3 is TGTGCCAGCTCACCCGTAGACAGGAAGTCCTACAATGAGCAGTTCTTC. Translating it yields CASSPVDRKSYNEQFF. Supplemented by reference TRBV18 and TRBJ2-1, the full variable domain reads NAGVMQNPRHLVRRRGQEARLRCSPMKGHSHVYWYRQLPEEGLKFMVYLQKENIIDESGMPKERFSAEFPKEGPSILRIQQVVRGDSAAYFCASSPVDRKSYNEQFFGPGTRLTVL.